These 7 T cell receptor beta chains originate from one sample sequenced in a study of spatial heterogeneity in lung cancer. Indicated time point: sample taken at primary tumor resection. Tumor, nontumor lung or frozen PBMC supplied whole RNA that was sequenced unsorted. TCRdb recomputed calls from the 5' RACE reads with MiXCR, one row per CDR3 protein. The table includes 10,000 to 15,000 distinct CDR3 sequences, around 4% detected once. The sample here was PBMCs, taken at surgery. Source of these receptors: a male donor with early-stage non-small cell lung cancer.

This clonotype was observed many times. This beta chain lies outside the target of a library built for alpha chains; its clone size means little. V and J are TRBV18 and TRBJ2-1, with 8 bases fitting TRBD2. Germline CDR1 is KGHSH and CDR2 is LQKENI. The CDR3 contains 17 residues. Trimming removed 0 bases from V and 2 bases from J; junction bases left unmatched: 6. CDR3 sequence reads: CASSPPGLAGTYNEQFF. DNA for the CDR3: TGTGCCAGCTCACCACCAGGTTTAGCGGGAACCTACAATGAGCAGTTCTTC.

This clonotype has ten or more counts. Within a library made for alpha chains, this beta chain is off target, and its count is uninformative. This chain joins TRBV12-3 or TRBV12-4 and TRBJ1-1; D possibly corresponds to TRBD1 (6 bases). The CDR3 is 11 residues long. The V end lost 3 bases, the J end lost 9 bases, and 8 bases lay between the germline ends. Here the CDR3 reads CASSLGHKAFF. The DNA of the CDR3 is TGTGCCAGCAGTTTGGGACACAAAGCTTTCTTT.

This clonotype was found many times. Since it is a stray read in a library aimed at alpha chains, this beta chain has a size that is not meaningful. The chain uses TRBV19 and TRBJ2-3; 9 bases line up with TRBD2. V dropped 5 bases and J dropped 4; count of bases not matched to a gene: 13. The CDR3 length is 17 residues. Germline V gene data show CDR1 as LNHDA and CDR2 as SQIVND (reference sequence). The CDR3 coding sequence is TGTGCCAGTAGTCACCTCCGACTAGCGGCGAGCGCAGATACGCAGTATTTT. This translates into CASSHLRLAASADTQYF.

As regards this clonotype: This beta chain came through as a stray read in a library set up for alpha chains, and its size says little. This sequence joins TRBV18 and TRBJ2-3; 7 positions match TRBD2. CDR1 and CDR2 (germline): KGHSH, LQKENI. J was trimmed by 5 bases and V by 1 base; bases with no gene match: 6. CDR3 length: 15 amino acids. The CDR3 loop reads CASSPREGPEDTQYF. CDR3 nucleotides: TGTGCCAGCTCACCACGGGAGGGCCCGGAAGATACGCAGTATTTT.

For this clonotype: Found in a library prepared for alpha chains, this beta chain is an off-target read, and its abundance has little meaning. V and J are TRBV20-1 and TRBJ2-1, with D possibly being TRBD1 or TRBD2 (5 bases each). With 4 bases removed from V and 4 bases from J, the gap between germline ends came to 14 bases. The CDR3 extends over 14 amino acids. Germline loops: CDR1 DFQATT, CDR2 SNEGSKA (reference sequence). This CDR3 is CSAISGDLYNEQFF. As DNA, the CDR3 is TGCAGTGCTATCTCCGGGGACCTATACAATGAGCAGTTCTTC.

Turning to this clonotype: The library was designed around alpha chains, so this beta chain is a stray read whose abundance carries little weight. The V call is TRBV27, the J call TRBJ2-1; 13 bases match TRBD2. Per germline, CDR1 MNHEY and CDR2 SMNVEV (reference sequence). The CDR3 covers 16 residues. V shed 2 bases and J 9 bases; nucleotides not matched to a gene: 7. The CDR3 bases are TGTGCCAGCAGTTTAATCGGGACTAGCGGGAATGGTGAGCAGTTCTTC. It yields the protein CASSLIGTSGNGEQFF.

Points on this clonotype: This beta chain lies outside the target of a library built for alpha chains; its clone size means little. The gene calls are TRBV20-1 and TRBJ2-2, with 9 bases matching TRBD2. Looked up from germline, CDR1 is DFQATT and CDR2 is SNEGSKA (reference sequence). V lost 5 bases to trimming and J lost 3 bases; unmatched junction nucleotides: 13. The CDR3 consists of 17 residues. The CDR3 DNA is TGCAGTGCTCAGTCGGGGCTAGCGGGAACCCACACCGGGGAGCTGTTTTTT. Residues: CSAQSGLAGTHTGELFF.